The 8 T cell receptor beta chains reported below all come from one sample, sequenced in a study of cytomegalovirus exposure and HLA in healthy donors. Sequencing was performed with immunoSEQ multiplex PCR; in TCRdb, only in-frame clones are kept and a portion is missing. The sample lists hundreds of thousands of clones, over 75% occurring once. Source material: PBMCs. The origin of the receptors is a woman younger than 35 in good health and CMV-seropositive.

The chain recombines TRBV4-2 with TRBJ1-4, with D unresolved. CDR3 size: 16 residues. Trimming cost V 2 bases and J 4 bases, with 14 bases left between them. The germline CDR1 and CDR2 sequences are LGHNA and YNFKEQ. CDR3 amino acids: CASSQSSKVSNEKLFF. The DNA for the CDR3 is TGTGCCAGCAGCCAATCGTCAAAAGTCAGTAATGAAAAACTGTTTTTT.

V is TRBV19 and J is TRBJ2-5; D not resolved. This CDR3 is built from 14 residues. V lost 5 bases to trimming and J lost 0 bases, with 10 bases between them. CDR1 is LNHDA, CDR2 SQIVND, per germline (reference sequence). The CDR3: CASSPGQHQETQYF. The DNA for the CDR3 is TGTGCCAGTAGTCCAGGTCAGCACCAAGAGACCCAGTACTTC.

This rearrangement joins TRBV29-1 to TRBJ2-7, with 9 bases matching TRBD1. CDR1 is SQVTM and CDR2 is ANQGSEA in the germline V gene. The CDR3 is made up of 13 amino acids. The V segment lost 6 bases and the J segment 5 bases; nucleotides outside the gene matches: 8. This chain's CDR3 is CSVATGTGNEQYF. CDR3 in DNA: TGCAGCGTCGCTACCGGGACAGGGAACGAGCAGTACTTC.

This clone was seen once. The chain joins TRBV9 to TRBJ2-7; TRBD2 aligns across 7 bases. V shed 4 bases, J shed 3 bases, and the junction held 10 bases outside the gene matches. The germline gives CDR1 SGDLS, CDR2 YYNGEE. This CDR3 region has 15 residues. The CDR3 nucleotides read TGTGCCAGCAGCCCAGAGCGACTAGCAGACTACGAGCAGTACTTC. This translates into CASSPERLADYEQYF. The whole variable domain, filled in from reference TRBV9 and TRBJ2-7, reads DSGVTQTPKHLITATGQRVTLRCSPRSGDLSVYWYQQSLDQGLQFLIQYYNGEERAKGNILERFSAQQFPDLHSELNLSSLELGDSALYFCASSPERLADYEQYFGPGTRLTVT.

This chain connects TRBV2 to TRBJ2-2, with 10 bases lining up with TRBD1. J gave up 0 bases and V 5 bases, and 3 bases lay outside the gene matches. The CDR3 consists of 16 residues. Looked up from germline, CDR1 is SNHLY and CDR2 is FYNNEI. The DNA of the CDR3 is TGTGCCAGCAGTCCGACAGGGGGCGCGAACACCGGGGAGCTGTTTTTT. Its protein is CASSPTGGANTGELFF. Full variable domain (remainder filled in from reference TRBV2 and TRBJ2-2): EPEVTQTPSHQVTQMGQEVILRCVPISNHLYFYWYRQILGQKVEFLVSFYNNEISEKSEIFDDQFSVERPDGSNFTLKIRSTKLEDSAMYFCASSPTGGANTGELFFGEGSRLTVL.

This chain links TRBV27 with TRBJ2-1; weak D call: TRBD2 (5 bases). The germline CDR1 and CDR2 sequences are MNHEY and SMNVEV (reference sequence). Trimming took 3 bases from V and 7 from J, leaving 10 bases between them. CDR3 size: 13 residues. The CDR3 DNA is TGTGCCAGCAGTTTTTCACTAGGGAATGAGCAGTTCTTC. Residues: CASSFSLGNEQFF.

This chain connects TRBV7-3 to TRBJ1-1, with TRBD1 as a possible D gene (6 bases). Trimming took 5 bases from V and 3 from J, leaving 10 bases between them. Germline V lookup: CDR1 SGHTA, CDR2 FQGTGA. This CDR3 is 13 amino acids long. The CDR3 sequence is CASSVQGDTEAFF. CDR3 DNA: TGTGCCAGCAGCGTACAGGGAGACACTGAAGCTTTCTTT.

The rearrangement links TRBV7-2 to TRBJ1-2; weak D call: TRBD1 (6 bases). This CDR3 is 15 amino acids long. Trimming cost V 1 base and J 4 bases, with 13 bases left between them. Germline lookup yields CDR1 SGHTA and CDR2 FQGNSA. CDR3 residues: CASSLVTGLGYGYTF. The DNA for the CDR3 is TGTGCCAGCAGCTTAGTAACAGGGTTGGGCTATGGCTACACCTTC. The complete variable domain, with remaining parts taken from reference TRBV7-2 and TRBJ1-2, reads GAGVSQSPSNKVTEKGKDVELRCDPISGHTALYWYRQSLGQGLEFLIYFQGNSAPDKSGLPSDRFSAERTGGSVSTLTIQRTQQEDSAVYLCASSLVTGLGYGYTFGSGTRLTVV.